This T cell receptor beta chain was recovered during a study of T cells after posttransplantation cyclophosphamide. Study outcomes and limitations: Skin or GI-infiltrating T cells shared few TRB sequences with blood. Donor CD8+ memory clones often dominated recipient blood repertoires at later times. After PTCy, TRB diversity resembled that of CNI/methotrexate controls.

Controls had myeloablative marrow grafts with methotrexate and calcineurin inhibitor, sampled at 1 year. About this clone: Its target is not known.

Here immunoSEQ multiplex PCR was the method, and the copy in TCRdb shows in-frame clones only, minus some. The data hold roughly 16,000 clones, with roughly 91% observed a single time. The sequencing here drew on PBMCs, taken after an allogeneic stem cell transplant with a calcineurin inhibitor and methotrexate. The source of this sequence is a male patient aged 50 to 59 who received an allogeneic stem cell transplant from an unrelated donor, was CMV-positive, and had chronic GVHD only. Some T cells may be transferred from the graft donor.

CDR3 in DNA: TGCAGCGCTCAGGGCAGCCCTGGTGAAAAACTGTTTTTT. Protein sequence: CSAQGSPGEKLFF. This chain connects TRBV29-1 to TRBJ1-4, with a possible D match to TRBD1 (5 bases). Germline assignment: CDR1 SQVTM and CDR2 ANQGSEA. CDR3 length equals 13 residues. V was clipped by 7 bases and J by 7 bases, with 16 bases between them.